This T cell receptor (beta chain) was found in a study of blood T cell repertoires in COVID-19. Overall study: The United States, Italy and Spain provided the acute and convalescent COVID-19 samples. T cells, B-cell-depleted T cells, or PBMCs supplied cDNA or gDNA.

Per the study methods: Amplification with reference gene primers provided the estimates of nucleated cell counts. The method was immunoSEQ multiplex PCR; TCRdb's version includes in-frame clones alone and lacks a portion of them. The D gene and trimming were derived from the DNA, and the V and J assignments and clone size from that table. Here the sample spans about 240,000 clones, about 80% being singletons. Trimming took 4 bases from V and 7 from J; bases not matched to a gene: 7. This CDR3 is built from 15 residues. Germline-derived CDR1 and CDR2 are SGHTA and FQGNSA. This sequence joins TRBV7-2 and TRBJ1-2; 12 bases match TRBD1. Sequences were obtained from peripheral blood. This TCR derives from a woman of 80 years or more with acute or convalescent COVID-19. CDR3 residues: CASSSPGQGAFGYTF. The CDR3 bases are TGTGCCAGCAGCTCGCCGGGACAGGGGGCCTTTGGCTACACCTTC.